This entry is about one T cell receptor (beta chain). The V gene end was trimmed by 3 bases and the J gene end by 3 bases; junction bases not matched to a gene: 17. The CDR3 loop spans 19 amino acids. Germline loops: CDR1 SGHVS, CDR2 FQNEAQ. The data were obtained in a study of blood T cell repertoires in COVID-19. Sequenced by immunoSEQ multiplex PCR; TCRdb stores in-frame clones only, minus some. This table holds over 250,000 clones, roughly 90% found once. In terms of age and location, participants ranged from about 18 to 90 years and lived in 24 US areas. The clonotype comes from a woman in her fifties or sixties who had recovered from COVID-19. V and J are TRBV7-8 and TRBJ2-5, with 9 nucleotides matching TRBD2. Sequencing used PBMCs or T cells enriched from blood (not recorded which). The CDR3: CASSFGPRGSLAGEETQYF. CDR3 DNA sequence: TGTGCCAGCAGCTTCGGCCCCAGGGGGAGTTTAGCGGGAGAAGAGACCCAGTACTTC.